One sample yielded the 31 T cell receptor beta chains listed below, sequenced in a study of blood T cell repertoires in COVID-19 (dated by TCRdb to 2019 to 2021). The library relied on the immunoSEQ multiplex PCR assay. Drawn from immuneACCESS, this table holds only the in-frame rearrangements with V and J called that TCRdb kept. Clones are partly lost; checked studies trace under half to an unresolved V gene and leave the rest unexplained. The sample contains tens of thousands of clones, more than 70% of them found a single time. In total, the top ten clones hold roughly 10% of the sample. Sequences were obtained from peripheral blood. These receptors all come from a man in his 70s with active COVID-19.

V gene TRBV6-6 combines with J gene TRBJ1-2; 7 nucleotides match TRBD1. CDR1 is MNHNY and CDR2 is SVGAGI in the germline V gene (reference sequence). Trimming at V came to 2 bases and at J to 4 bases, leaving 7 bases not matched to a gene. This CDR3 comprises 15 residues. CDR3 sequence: CASSYPGDRAYGYTF. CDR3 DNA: TGTGCCAGCAGTTACCCGGGGGACAGAGCCTATGGCTACACCTTC.

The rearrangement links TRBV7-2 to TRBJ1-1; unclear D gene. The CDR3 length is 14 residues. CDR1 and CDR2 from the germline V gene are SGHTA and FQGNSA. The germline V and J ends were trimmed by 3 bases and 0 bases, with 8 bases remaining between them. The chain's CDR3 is CASSFSGMNTEAFF. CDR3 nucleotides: TGTGCCAGCAGCTTCTCGGGGATGAACACTGAAGCTTTCTTT.

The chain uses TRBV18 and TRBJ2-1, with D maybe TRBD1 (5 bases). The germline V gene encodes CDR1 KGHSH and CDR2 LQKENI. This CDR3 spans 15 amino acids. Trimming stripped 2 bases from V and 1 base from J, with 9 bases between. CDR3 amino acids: CASSPGRDSYNEQFF. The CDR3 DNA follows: TGTGCCAGCTCACCAGGCAGGGATTCCTACAATGAGCAGTTCTTC. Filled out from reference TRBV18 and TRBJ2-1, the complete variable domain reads NAGVMQNPRHLVRRRGQEARLRCSPMKGHSHVYWYRQLPEEGLKFMVYLQKENIIDESGMPKERFSAEFPKEGPSILRIQQVVRGDSAAYFCASSPGRDSYNEQFFGPGTRLTVL.

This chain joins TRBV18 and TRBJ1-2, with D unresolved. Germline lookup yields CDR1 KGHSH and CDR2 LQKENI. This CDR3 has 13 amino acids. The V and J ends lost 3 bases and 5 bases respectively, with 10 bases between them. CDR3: CASSPGSSYGYTF. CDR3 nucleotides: TGTGCCAGCTCACCCGGGTCCTCTTATGGCTACACCTTC.

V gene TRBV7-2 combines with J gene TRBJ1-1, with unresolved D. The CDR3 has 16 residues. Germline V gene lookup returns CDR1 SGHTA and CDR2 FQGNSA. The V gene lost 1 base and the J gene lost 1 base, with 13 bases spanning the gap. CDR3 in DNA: TGTGCCAGCAGCTTAGTGAGGGCAGCAAGGAACACTGAAGCTTTCTTT. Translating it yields CASSLVRAARNTEAFF.

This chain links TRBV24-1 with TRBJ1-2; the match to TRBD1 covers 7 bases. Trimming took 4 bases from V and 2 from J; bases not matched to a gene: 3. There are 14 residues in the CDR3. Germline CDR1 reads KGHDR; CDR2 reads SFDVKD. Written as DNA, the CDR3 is TGTGCCACCAGTGAGGGCAGGGGGAACTATGGCTACACCTTC. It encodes CATSEGRGNYGYTF.

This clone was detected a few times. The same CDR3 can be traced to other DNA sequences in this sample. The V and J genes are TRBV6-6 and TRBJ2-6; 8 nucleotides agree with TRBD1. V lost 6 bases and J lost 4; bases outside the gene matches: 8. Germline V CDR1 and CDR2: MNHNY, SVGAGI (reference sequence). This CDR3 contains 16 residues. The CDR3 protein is CASSTPGGSGANVLTF. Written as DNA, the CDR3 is TGTGCCAGCAGCACTCCAGGGGGCTCGGGGGCCAACGTCCTGACTTTC.

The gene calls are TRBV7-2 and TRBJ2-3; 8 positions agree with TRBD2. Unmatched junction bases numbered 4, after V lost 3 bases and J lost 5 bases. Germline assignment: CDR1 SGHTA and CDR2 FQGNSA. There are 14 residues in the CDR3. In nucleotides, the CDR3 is TGTGCCAGCAGCTTCCAGCGGGGGTTAGATACGCAGTATTTT. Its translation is CASSFQRGLDTQYF.

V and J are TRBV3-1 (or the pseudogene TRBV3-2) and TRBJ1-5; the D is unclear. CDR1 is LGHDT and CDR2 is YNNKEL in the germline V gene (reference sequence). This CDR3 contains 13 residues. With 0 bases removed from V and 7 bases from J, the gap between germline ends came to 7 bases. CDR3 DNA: TGTGCCAGCAGCCAAGATAGAGGCCAGCCCCAGCATTTT. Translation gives CASSQDRGQPQHF.

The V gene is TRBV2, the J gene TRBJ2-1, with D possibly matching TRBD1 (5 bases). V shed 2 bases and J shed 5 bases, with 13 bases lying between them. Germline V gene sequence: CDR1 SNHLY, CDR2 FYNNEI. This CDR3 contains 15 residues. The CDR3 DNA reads TGTGCCAGCAGTGAAAGCAGGGCCTTGGACAATGAGCAGTTCTTC. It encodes CASSESRALDNEQFF.

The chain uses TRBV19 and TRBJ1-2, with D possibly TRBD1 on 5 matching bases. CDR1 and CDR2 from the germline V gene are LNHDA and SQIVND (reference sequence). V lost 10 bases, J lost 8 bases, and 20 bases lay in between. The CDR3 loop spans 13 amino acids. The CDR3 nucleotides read TGTGCCACCAAGCGACAGCCCGCCGGGGGCTACACCTTC. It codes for CATKRQPAGGYTF. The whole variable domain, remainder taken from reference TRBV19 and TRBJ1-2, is DGGITQSPKYLFRKEGQNVTLSCEQNLNHDAMYWYRQDPGQGLRLIYYSQIVNDFQKGDIAEGYSVSREKKESFPLTVTSAQKNPTAFYLCATKRQPAGGYTFGSGTRLTVV.

CDR3 in DNA: TGTGCCAGCAGTCCCCGGAACACCGGGGAGCTGTTTTTT. It encodes CASSPRNTGELFF. The rearrangement uses TRBV6-2 or TRBV6-3 and TRBJ2-2; D ambiguous. The germline CDR1 and CDR2 sequences are MNHEY and SVGEGT. V was trimmed by 5 bases and J by 1 base, leaving 5 bases between them. CDR3 length: 13 residues.

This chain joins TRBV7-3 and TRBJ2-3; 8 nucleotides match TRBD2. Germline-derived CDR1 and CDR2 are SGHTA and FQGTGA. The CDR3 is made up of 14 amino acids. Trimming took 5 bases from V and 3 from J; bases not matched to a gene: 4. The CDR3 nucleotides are TGTGCCAGCAGCCCCAGCGGGGGTACAGATACGCAGTATTTT. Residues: CASSPSGGTDTQYF. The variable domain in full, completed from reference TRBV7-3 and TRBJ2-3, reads GAGVSQTPSNKVTEKGKYVELRCDPISGHTALYWYRQSLGQGPEFLIYFQGTGAADDSGLPNDRFFAVRPEGSVSTLKIQRTERGDSAVYLCASSPSGGTDTQYFGPGTRLTVL.

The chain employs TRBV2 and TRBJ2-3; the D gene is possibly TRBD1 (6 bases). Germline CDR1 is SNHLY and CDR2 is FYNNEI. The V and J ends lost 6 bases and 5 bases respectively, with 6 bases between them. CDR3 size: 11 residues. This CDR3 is CASRQGDTQYF. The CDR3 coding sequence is TGTGCCAGCAGACAGGGAGATACGCAGTATTTT.

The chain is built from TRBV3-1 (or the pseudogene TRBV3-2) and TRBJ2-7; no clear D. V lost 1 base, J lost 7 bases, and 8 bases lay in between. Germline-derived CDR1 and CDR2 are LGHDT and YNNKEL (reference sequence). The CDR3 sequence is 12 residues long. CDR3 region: CASSQVAREQYF. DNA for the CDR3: TGTGCCAGCAGCCAAGTGGCCCGTGAGCAGTACTTC.

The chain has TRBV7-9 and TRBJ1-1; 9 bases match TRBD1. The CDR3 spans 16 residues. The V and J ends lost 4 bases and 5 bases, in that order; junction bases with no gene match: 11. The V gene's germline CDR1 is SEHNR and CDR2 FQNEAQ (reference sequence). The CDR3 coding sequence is TGTGCCAGCAGCTCCGGGACAGGGATAGCGTGGACTGAAGCTTTCTTT. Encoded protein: CASSSGTGIAWTEAFF. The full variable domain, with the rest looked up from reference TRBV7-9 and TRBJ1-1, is DTGVSQNPRHKITKRGQNVTFRCDPISEHNRLYWYRQTLGQGPEFLTYFQNEAQLEKSRLLSDRFSAERPKGSFSTLEIQRTEQGDSAMYLCASSSGTGIAWTEAFFGQGTRLTVV.

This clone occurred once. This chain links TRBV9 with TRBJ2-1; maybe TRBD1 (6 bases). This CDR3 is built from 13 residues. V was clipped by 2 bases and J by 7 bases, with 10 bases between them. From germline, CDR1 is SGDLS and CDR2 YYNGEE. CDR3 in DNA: TGTGCCAGCAGCGTGGGGGCCTGGAATGAGCAGTTCTTC. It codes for CASSVGAWNEQFF. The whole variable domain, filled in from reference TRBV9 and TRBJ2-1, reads DSGVTQTPKHLITATGQRVTLRCSPRSGDLSVYWYQQSLDQGLQFLIQYYNGEERAKGNILERFSAQQFPDLHSELNLSSLELGDSALYFCASSVGAWNEQFFGPGTRLTVL.

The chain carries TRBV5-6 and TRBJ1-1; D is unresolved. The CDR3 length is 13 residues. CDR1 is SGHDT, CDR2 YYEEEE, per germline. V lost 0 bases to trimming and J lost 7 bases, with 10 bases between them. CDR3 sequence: CASSLARDGEAFF. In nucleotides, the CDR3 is TGTGCCAGCAGCTTGGCACGGGATGGTGAAGCTTTCTTT. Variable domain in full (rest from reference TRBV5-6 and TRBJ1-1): DAGVTQSPTHLIKTRGQQVTLRCSPKSGHDTVSWYQQALGQGPQFIFQYYEEEERQRGNFPDRFSGHQFPNYSSELNVNALLLGDSALYLCASSLARDGEAFFGQGTRLTVV.

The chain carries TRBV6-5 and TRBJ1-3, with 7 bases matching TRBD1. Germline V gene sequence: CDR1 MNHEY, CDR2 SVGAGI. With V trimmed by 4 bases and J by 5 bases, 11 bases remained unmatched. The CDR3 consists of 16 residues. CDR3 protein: CASSFTTGTVRNTIYF. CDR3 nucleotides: TGTGCCAGCAGTTTCACAACCGGGACAGTAAGAAACACCATATATTTT.

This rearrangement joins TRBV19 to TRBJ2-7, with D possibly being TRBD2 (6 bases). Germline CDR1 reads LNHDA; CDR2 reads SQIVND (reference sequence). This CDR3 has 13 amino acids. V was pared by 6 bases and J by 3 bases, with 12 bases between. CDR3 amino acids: CASRWREGYEQYF. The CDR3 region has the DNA TGTGCCAGTAGATGGAGGGAAGGCTACGAGCAGTACTTC.

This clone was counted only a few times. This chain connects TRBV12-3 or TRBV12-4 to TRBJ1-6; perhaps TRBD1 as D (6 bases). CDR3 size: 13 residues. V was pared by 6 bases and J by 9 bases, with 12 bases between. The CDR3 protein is CASRSTGTSPLHF. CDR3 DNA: TGTGCCAGCAGGTCCACAGGGACTTCACCCCTCCACTTT.

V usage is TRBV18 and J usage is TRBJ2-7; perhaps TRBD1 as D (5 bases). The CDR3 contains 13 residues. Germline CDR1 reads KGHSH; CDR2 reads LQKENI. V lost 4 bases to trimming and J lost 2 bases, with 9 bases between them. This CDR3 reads CASSQDTAYEQYF. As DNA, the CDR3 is TGTGCCAGCTCACAGGACACTGCCTACGAGCAGTACTTC.

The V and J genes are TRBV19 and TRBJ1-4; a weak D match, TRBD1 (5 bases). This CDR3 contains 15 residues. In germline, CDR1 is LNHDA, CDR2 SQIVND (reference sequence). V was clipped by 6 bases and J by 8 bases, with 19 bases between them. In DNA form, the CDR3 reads TGTGCCAGTAGGCATCCGGGCACTAACAGGGAAAAACTGTTTTTT. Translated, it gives CASRHPGTNREKLFF.

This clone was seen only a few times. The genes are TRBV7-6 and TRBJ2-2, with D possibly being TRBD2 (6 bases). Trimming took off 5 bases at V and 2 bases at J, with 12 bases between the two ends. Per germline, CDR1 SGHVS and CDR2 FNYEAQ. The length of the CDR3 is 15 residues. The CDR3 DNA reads TGTGCCAGCAGCGGCGGGACTCCCAACACCGGGGAGCTGTTTTTT. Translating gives CASSGGTPNTGELFF.

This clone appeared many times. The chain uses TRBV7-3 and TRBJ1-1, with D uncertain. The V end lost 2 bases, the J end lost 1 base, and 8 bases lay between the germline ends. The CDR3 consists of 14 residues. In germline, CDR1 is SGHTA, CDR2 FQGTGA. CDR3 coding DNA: TGTGCCAGCAGCTTAGGAGGAACGAACACTGAAGCTTTCTTT. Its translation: CASSLGGTNTEAFF.

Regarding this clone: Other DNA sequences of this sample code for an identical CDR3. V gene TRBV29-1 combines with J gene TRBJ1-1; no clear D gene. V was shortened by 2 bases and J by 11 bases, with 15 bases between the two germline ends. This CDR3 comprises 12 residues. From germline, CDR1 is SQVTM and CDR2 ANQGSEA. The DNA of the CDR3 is TGCAGCGTTGAAAGAGGGCGGGAAGGCGCTTTCTTT. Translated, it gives CSVERGREGAFF.

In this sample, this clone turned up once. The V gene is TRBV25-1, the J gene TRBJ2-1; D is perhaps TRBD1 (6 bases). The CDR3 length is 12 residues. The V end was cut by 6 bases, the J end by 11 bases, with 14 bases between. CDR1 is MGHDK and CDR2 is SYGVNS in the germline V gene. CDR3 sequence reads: CASSQTGLKQFF. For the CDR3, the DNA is TGTGCCAGCAGCCAGACAGGTTTAAAGCAGTTCTTC. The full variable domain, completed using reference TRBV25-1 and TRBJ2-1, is EADIYQTPRYLVIGTGKKITLECSQTMGHDKMYWYQQDPGMELHLIHYSYGVNSTEKGDLSSESTVSRIRTEHFPLTLESARPSHTSQYLCASSQTGLKQFFGPGTRLTVL.

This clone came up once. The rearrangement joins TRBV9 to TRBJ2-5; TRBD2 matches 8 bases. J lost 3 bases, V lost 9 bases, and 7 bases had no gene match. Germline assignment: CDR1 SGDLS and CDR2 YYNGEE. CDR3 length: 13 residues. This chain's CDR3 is CATSGGPEETQYF. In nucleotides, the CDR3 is TGTGCCACATCGGGGGGGCCGGAAGAGACCCAGTACTTC.

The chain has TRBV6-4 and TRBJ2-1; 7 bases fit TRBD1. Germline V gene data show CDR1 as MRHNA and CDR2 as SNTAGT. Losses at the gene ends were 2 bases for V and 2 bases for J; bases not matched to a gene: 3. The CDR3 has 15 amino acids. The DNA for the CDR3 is TGTGCCAGCAGTGACGGGACAGCTACCTACAATGAGCAGTTCTTC. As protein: CASSDGTATYNEQFF.

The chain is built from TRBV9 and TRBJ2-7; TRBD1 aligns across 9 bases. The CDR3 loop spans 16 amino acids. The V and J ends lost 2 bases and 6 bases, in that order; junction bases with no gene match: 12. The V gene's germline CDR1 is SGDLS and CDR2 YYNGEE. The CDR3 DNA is TGTGCCAGCAGCGTTGGAGGGGGACAGGGCTTCGGCGAGCAGTACTTC. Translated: CASSVGGGQGFGEQYF.

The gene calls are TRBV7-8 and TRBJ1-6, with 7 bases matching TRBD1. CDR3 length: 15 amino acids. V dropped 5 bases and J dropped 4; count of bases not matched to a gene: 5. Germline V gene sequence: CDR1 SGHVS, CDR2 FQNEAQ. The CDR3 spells CASSPRTGYNSPLHF. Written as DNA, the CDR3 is TGTGCCAGCAGCCCTCGGACAGGTTATAATTCACCCCTCCACTTT.